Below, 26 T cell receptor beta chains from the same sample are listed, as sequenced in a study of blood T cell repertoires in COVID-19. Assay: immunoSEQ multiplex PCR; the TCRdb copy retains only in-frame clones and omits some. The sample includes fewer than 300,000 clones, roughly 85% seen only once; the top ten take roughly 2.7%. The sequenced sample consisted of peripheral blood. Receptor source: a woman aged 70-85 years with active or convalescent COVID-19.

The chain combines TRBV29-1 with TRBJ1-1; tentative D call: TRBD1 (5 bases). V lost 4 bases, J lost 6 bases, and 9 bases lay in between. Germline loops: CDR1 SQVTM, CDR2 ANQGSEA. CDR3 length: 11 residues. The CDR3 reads CSVGVGAEAFF. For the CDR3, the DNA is TGCAGCGTTGGGGTAGGGGCTGAAGCTTTCTTT.

The CDR3 DNA sequence: TGTGCCAGCAGGTTTAAGACTAGCGGGGGGCACAATGAGCAGTTCTTC. Its protein is CASRFKTSGGHNEQFF. The genes are TRBV2 and TRBJ2-1, with 13 bases lining up with TRBD2. The V gene end was trimmed by 6 bases and the J gene end by 5 bases; junction bases not matched to a gene: 7. Germline V CDR1 and CDR2: SNHLY, FYNNEI. CDR3 size: 16 residues.

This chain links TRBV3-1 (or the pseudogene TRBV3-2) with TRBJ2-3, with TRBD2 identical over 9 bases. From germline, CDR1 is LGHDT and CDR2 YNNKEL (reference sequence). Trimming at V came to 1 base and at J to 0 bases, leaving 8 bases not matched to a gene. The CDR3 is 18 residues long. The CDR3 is CASSQVISGGLSTDTQYF. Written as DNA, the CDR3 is TGTGCCAGCAGCCAAGTGATTAGCGGGGGCCTTAGCACAGATACGCAGTATTTT.

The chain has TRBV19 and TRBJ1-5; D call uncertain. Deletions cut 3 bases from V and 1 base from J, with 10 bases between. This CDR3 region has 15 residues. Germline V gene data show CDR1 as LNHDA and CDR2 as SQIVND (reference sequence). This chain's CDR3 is CASSMRAVSNQPQHF. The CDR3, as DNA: TGTGCCAGTAGTATGAGGGCAGTCAGCAATCAGCCCCAGCATTTT.

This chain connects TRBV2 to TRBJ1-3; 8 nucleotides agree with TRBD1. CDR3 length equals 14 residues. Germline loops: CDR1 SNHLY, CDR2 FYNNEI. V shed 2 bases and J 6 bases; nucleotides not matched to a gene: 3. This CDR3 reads CASSENRGLNTIYF. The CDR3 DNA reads TGTGCCAGCAGTGAAAACAGGGGGTTAAACACCATATATTTT.

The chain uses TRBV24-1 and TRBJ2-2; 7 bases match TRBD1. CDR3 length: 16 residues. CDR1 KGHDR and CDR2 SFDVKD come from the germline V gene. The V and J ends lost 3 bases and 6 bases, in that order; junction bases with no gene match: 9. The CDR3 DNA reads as TGTGCCACCAGTGATAACAAAGGGGGCGATCCCGGGGAGCTGTTTTTT. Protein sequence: CATSDNKGGDPGELFF.

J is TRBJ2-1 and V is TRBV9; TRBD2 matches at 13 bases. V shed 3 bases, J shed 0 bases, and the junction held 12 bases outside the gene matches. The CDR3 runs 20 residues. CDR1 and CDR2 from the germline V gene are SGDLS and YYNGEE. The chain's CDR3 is CASSEGTSGTFPSSYNEQFF. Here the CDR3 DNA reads TGTGCCAGCAGCGAGGGGACTAGCGGGACTTTCCCGAGCTCCTACAATGAGCAGTTCTTC.

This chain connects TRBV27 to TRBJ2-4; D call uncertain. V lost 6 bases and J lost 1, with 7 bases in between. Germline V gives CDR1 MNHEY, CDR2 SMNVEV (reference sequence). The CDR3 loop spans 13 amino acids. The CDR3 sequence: CASRSLAKNIQYF. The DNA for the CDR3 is TGTGCCAGCAGATCCCTCGCCAAAAACATTCAGTACTTC.

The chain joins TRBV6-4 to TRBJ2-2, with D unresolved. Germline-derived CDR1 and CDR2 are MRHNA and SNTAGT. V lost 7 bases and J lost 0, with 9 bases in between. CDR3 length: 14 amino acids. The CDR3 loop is CASKTSPNTGELFF. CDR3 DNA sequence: TGTGCCAGCAAAACTTCCCCGAACACCGGGGAGCTGTTTTTT.

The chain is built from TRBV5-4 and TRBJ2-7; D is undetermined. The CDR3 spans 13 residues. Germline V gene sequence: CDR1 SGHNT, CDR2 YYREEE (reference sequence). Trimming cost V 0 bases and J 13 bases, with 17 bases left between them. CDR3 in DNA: TGTGCCAGCAGCTTGGAGTCTTCCAGGAACCATTACTTC. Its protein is CASSLESSRNHYF.

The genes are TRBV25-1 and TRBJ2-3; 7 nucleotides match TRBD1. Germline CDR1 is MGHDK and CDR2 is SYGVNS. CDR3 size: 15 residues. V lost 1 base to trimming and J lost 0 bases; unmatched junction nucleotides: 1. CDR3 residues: CASSEFRGSTDTQYF. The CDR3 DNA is TGTGCCAGCAGTGAATTCAGGGGGAGCACAGATACGCAGTATTTT.

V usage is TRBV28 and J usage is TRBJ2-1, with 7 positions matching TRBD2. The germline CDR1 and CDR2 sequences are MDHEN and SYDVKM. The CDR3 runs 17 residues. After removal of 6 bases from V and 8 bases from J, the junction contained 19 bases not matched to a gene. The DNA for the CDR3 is TGTGCCAGCAGCTTAGCATCGGGGAGACTAGCCGACGATGAGCAGTTCTTC. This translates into CASSLASGRLADDEQFF.

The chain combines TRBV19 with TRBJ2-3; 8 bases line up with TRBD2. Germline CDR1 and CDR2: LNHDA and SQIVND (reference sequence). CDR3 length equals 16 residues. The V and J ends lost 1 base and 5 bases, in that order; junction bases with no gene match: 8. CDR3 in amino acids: CASSIVAGNGVDTQYF. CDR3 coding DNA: TGTGCCAGTAGTATAGTAGCGGGAAATGGGGTAGATACGCAGTATTTT.

CDR3 sequence: CAVSPRAPYNEQFF. DNA for the CDR3: TGTGCCGTATCCCCCCGAGCGCCATACAATGAGCAGTTCTTC. The chain uses TRBV6-5 and TRBJ2-1, with no clear D. The V end lost 11 bases, the J end lost 4 bases, and 18 bases lay between the germline ends. CDR3 length: 14 residues. Per germline, CDR1 MNHEY and CDR2 SVGAGI.

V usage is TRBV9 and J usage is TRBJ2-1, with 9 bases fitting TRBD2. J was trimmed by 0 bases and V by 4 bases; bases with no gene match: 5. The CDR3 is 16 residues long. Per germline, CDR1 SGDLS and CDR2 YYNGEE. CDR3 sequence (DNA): TGTGCCAGCAGCTCCCTAGCGGGAAGCTCCTACAATGAGCAGTTCTTC. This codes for CASSSLAGSSYNEQFF. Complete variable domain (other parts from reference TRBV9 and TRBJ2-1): DSGVTQTPKHLITATGQRVTLRCSPRSGDLSVYWYQQSLDQGLQFLIQYYNGEERAKGNILERFSAQQFPDLHSELNLSSLELGDSALYFCASSSLAGSSYNEQFFGPGTRLTVL.

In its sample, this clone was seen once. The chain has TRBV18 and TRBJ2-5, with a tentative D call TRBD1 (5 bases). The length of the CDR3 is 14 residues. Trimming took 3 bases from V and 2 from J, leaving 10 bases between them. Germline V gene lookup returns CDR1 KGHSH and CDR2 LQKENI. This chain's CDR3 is CASSPSTEQETQYF. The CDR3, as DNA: TGTGCCAGCTCACCGTCGACAGAACAAGAGACCCAGTACTTC.

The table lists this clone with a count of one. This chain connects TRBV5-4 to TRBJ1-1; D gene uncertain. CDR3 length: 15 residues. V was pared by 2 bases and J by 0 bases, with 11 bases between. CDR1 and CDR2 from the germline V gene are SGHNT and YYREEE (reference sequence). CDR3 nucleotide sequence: TGTGCCAGCAGCTTCTCGACACTTCTGAACACTGAAGCTTTCTTT. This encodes CASSFSTLLNTEAFF.

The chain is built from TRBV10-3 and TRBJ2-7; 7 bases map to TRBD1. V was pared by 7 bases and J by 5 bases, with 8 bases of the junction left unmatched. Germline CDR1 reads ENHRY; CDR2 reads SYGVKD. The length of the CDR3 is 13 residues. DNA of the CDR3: TGTGCCATCATTCTGGACGGGACAGACGAGCAGTACTTC. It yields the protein CAIILDGTDEQYF.

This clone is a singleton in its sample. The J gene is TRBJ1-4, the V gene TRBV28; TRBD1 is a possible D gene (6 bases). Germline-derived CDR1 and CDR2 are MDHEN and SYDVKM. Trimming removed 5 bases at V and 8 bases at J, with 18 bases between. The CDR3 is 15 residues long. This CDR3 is CASSPPGGFREKLFF. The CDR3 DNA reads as TGTGCCAGCAGTCCCCCGGGGGGCTTTAGGGAAAAACTGTTTTTT.

The CDR3 reads CASRLRGALSEQYF. CDR3 sequence (DNA): TGTGCCAGCAGACTGCGGGGGGCCCTCTCCGAGCAGTACTTC. The J gene is TRBJ2-7, the V gene TRBV2, with TRBD2 matching 8 bases. The CDR3 is made up of 14 amino acids. Germline V gene sequence: CDR1 SNHLY, CDR2 FYNNEI. Losses at the gene ends were 6 bases for V and 6 bases for J; bases not matched to a gene: 10.

Here the CDR3 DNA reads TGTGCCAGCAGCTCGAGGGGGTTTAATGAAAAACTGTTTTTT. Amino acid sequence: CASSSRGFNEKLFF. The gene calls are TRBV7-9 and TRBJ1-4, with D perhaps matching TRBD1 (6 bases). From germline, CDR1 is SEHNR and CDR2 FQNEAQ (reference sequence). The CDR3 loop spans 14 amino acids. V lost 4 bases and J lost 4, with 10 bases in between.

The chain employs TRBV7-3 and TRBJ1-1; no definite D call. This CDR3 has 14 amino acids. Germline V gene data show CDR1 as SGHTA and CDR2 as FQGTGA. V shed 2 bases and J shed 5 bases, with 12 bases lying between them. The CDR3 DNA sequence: TGTGCCAGCAGCTTACTAGGCCGAGGGACTGAAGCTTTCTTT. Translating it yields CASSLLGRGTEAFF.

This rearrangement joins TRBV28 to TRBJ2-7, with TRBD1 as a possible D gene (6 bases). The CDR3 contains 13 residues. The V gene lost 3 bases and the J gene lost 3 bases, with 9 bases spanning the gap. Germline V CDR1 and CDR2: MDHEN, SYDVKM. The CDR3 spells CASSFYRVYEQYF. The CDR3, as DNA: TGTGCCAGCAGTTTCTACAGGGTCTACGAGCAGTACTTC.

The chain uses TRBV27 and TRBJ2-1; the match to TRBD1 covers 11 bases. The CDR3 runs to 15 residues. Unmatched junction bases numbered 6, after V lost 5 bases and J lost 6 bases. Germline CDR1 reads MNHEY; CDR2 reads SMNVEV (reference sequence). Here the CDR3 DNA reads TGTGCCAGCAGTCCCCGGACAGGGGGCTTCAATGAGCAGTTCTTC. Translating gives CASSPRTGGFNEQFF.

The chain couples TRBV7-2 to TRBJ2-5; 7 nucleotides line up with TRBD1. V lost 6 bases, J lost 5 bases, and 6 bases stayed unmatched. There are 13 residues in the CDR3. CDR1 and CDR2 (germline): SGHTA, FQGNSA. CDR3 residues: CASRVGGGETQYF. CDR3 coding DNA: TGTGCCAGCAGGGTAGGGGGCGGGGAGACCCAGTACTTC.

The CDR3 reads CAWSANYHNEQFF. The CDR3 DNA reads as TGTGCCTGGAGTGCAAACTACCACAATGAGCAGTTCTTC. This sequence joins TRBV30 and TRBJ2-1; D is ambiguous. V was shortened by 1 base and J by 5 bases, with 9 bases between the two germline ends. The CDR3 loop spans 13 amino acids. Germline CDR1 GTSNPN, CDR2 SVGIG (reference sequence).